This TCR beta chain is from a study of T cell changes during pregnancy in multiple sclerosis. Method: immunoSEQ multiplex PCR; TCRdb's copy keeps in-frame clones and lacks some. The sample includes about 61,000 clones, 90% of them seen just once. CDR1 and CDR2 (germline): SGDLS, YYNGEE. The ends were cut back, 0 bases at V and 4 bases at J, with 14 bases in the middle. CDR3 length: 15 residues. The sequences come from peripheral blood, collected in the first trimester of pregnancy. This TCR derives from a female donor in good health, enrolled as a control in a pregnancy study. The rearrangement links TRBV9 to TRBJ2-7; possible D gene TRBD1, 5 bases. DNA for the CDR3: TGTGCCAGCAGCGTAGAGTCCCAGGGTCCGTACGAGCAGTACTTC. Translation: CASSVESQGPYEQYF.